This TCR beta chain was sequenced for a study of blood T cell repertoires in COVID-19. Across the study: Researchers got acute and convalescent COVID-19 samples from the United States, Italy and Spain. PBMCs, B-cell-depleted T cells, or T cells provided the cDNA or gDNA that made up the material.

In the study's own analysis: Nucleated cell number was recorded as an estimate derived from reference gene primer amplification. Here immunoSEQ multiplex PCR was the method, and the copy in TCRdb shows in-frame clones only, minus some. That table furnishes V, J and clone size, whereas the DNA furnished D and trimming. The profile shows approximately 54,000 clones, roughly nine tenths of them singletons. Per the germline V gene, CDR1 is SEHNR and CDR2 is FQNEAQ (reference sequence). CDR3 size: 13 residues. The junction had 7 bases not matched to a gene; V was cut back by 5 bases and J by 9 bases. The clonotype comes from a man aged 50 to 59 with acute or convalescent COVID-19. The V gene is TRBV7-9, the J gene TRBJ2-1; 7 nucleotides align to TRBD2. Sequenced material: peripheral blood. The CDR3 DNA reads TGTGCCAGCAGCACAACTAGCGCGGGTGAGCAGTTCTTC. Its protein product is CASSTTSAGEQFF.